This T cell receptor (beta chain) was identified during a study of vaccination effects on CD4 cells after COVID-19. Study-wide context: The cohort was immunized with two doses of either the BNT162b2 or mRNA-1273 vaccine.

The assay was immunoSEQ multiplex PCR, and TCRdb's table has in-frame clones only and misses some. The sample has about 41,000 clones, 77% seen once. Germline-derived CDR1 and CDR2 are LGHNA and YSLEER. Trimming left V 0 bases short and J 0 bases short, with 9 bases between. There are 16 residues in the CDR3. Study-level results: Marked clonal contraction was seen late after vaccination (in both infection- and vaccine-induced clones).

Viral peptide pools were used in the ViraFEST assay to expand antigen-specific CD4+ T cells, and sequencing came afterward. Following 10 days of culture, CD4+ T cells were isolated. Absence of prior SARS-CoV-2 infection characterized the vaccine recipients, who showed negative nucleocapsid antibodies. For each well, about 1.8 million PBMC were cultured with 10 IU/ml IL-2 and around 9 ug/ml peptides. Days 3 and 7 were when half the medium was replaced with IL-2 medium. A remark on this clone: Its antigen remains unidentified.

Source: CD4+ T cells from PBMCs cultured with HCoV-NL63 spike peptides, taken before COVID-19 vaccination. The V and J genes are TRBV4-3 and TRBJ2-1; D might be TRBD1 (6 bases). This receptor was obtained from a human donor who received a COVID-19 vaccine. The CDR3 is CASSQDRGSSYNEQFF. The DNA for the CDR3 is TGCGCCAGCAGCCAAGATAGGGGGAGCTCCTACAATGAGCAGTTCTTC.